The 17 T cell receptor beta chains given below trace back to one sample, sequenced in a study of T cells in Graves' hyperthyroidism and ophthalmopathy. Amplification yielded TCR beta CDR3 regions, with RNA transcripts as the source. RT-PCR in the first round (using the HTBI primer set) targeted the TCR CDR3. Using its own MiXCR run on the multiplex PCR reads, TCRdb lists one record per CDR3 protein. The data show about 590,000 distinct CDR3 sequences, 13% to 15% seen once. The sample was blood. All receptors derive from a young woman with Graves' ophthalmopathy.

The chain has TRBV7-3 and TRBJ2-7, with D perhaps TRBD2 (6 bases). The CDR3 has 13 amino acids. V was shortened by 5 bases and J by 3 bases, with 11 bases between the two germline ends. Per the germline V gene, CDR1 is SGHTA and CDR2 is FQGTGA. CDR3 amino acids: CASSLTSHYEQYF. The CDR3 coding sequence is TGTGCCAGCAGCCTGACTAGTCACTACGAGCAGTACTTC.

The CDR3 spells CASTYRTGSSYEQYF. The CDR3 DNA sequence: TGTGCCAGCACATACAGGACAGGGAGTTCCTACGAGCAGTACTTC. The J gene is TRBJ2-7, the V gene TRBV14; 8 bases fit TRBD1. Germline V CDR1 and CDR2: SGHDN, FVKESK. The junction had 9 bases not matched to a gene; V was cut back by 7 bases and J by 1 base. The CDR3 length is 15 residues.

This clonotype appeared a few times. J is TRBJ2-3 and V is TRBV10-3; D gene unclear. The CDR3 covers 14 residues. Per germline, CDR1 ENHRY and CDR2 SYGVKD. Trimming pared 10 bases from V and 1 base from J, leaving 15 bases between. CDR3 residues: CASGYSPRTDTQYF. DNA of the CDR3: TGTGCCAGCGGTTACTCTCCCCGCACAGATACGCAGTATTTT.

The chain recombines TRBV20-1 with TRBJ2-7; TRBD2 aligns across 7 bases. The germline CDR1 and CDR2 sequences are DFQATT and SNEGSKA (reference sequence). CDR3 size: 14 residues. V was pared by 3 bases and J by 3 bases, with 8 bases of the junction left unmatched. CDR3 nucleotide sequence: TGCAGTGCTAGTGGGTCTAGCGGATTCTACGAGCAGTACTTC. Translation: CSASGSSGFYEQYF.

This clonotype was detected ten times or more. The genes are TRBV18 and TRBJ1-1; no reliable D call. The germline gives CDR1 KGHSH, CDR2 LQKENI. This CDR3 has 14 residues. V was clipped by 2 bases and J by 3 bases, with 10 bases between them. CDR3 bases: TGTGCCAGCTCACCATATGTTTGGTACACTGAAGCTTTCTTT. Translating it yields CASSPYVWYTEAFF.

The CDR3 bases are TGTGCCAGCTCACCAATGGAGGGGCGGGTGAACACTGAAGCTTTCTTT. It is translated as CASSPMEGRVNTEAFF. The chain employs TRBV18 and TRBJ1-1, with D possibly being TRBD1 (5 bases). This CDR3 spans 16 amino acids. The V end lost 2 bases, the J end lost 0 bases, and 13 bases lay between the germline ends. Looked up from germline, CDR1 is KGHSH and CDR2 is LQKENI.

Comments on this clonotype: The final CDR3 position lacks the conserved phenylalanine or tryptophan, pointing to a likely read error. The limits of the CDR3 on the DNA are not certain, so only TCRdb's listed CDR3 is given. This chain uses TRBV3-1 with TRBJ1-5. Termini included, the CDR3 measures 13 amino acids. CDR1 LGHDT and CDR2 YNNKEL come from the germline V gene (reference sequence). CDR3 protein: CASSQGRNQPQHL.

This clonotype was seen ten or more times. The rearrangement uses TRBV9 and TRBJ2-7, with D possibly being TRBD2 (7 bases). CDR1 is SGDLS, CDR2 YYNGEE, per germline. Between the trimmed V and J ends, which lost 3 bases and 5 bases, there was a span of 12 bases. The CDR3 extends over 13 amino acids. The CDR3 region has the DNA TGTGCCAGCAGCGGGGGGGGCTCGAACGAGCAGTACTTC. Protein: CASSGGGSNEQYF.

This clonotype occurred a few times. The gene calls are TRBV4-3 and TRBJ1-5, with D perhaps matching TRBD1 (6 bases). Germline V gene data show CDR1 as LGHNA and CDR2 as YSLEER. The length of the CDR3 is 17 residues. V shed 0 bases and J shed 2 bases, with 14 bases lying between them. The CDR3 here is CASSQDLGSGGNQPQHF. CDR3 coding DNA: TGCGCCAGCAGCCAAGATCTGGGTTCAGGGGGCAATCAGCCCCAGCATTTT.

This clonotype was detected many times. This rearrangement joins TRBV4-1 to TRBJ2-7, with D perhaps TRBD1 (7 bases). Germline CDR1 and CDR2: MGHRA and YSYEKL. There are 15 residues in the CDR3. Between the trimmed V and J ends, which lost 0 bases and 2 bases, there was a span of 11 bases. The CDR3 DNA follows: TGCGCCAGCAGCCAAGACAGGGGGGCGGCCTACGAGCAGTACTTC. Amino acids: CASSQDRGAAYEQYF.

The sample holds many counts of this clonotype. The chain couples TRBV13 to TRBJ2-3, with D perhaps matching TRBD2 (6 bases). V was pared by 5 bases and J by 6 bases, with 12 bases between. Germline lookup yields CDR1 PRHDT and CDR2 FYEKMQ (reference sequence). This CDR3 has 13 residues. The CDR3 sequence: CASSPTGGDTQYF. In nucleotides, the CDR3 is TGTGCCAGCAGCCCCACCGGAGGGGATACGCAGTATTTT.

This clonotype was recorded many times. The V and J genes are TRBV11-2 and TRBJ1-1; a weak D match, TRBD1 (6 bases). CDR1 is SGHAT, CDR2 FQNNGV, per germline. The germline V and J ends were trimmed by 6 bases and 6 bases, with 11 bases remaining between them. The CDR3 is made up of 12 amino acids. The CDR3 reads CASRRGHPEAFF. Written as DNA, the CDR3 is TGTGCCAGCAGACGGGGGCACCCTGAAGCTTTCTTT.

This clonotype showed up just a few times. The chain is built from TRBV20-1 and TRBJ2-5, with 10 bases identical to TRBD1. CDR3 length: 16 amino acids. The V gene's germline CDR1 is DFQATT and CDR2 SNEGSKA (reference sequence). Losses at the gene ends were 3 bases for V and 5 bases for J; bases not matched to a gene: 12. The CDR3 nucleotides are TGCAGTGCTAGCCGACAGGGGGCGCGAGGGCTGGAGACCCAGTACTTC. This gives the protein CSASRQGARGLETQYF.

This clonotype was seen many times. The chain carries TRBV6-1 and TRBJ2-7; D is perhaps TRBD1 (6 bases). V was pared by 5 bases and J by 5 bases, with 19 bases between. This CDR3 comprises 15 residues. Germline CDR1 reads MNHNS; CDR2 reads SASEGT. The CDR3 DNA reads TGTGCCAGCAGTTCACAGAACCTACAGGGCCACGAGCAGTACTTC. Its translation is CASSSQNLQGHEQYF.

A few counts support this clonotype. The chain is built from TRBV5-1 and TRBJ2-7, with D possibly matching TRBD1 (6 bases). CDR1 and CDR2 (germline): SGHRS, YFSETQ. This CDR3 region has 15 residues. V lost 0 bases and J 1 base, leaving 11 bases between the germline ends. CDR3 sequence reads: CASSLVTGGSYEQYF. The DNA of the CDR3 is TGCGCCAGCAGCTTGGTGACAGGCGGTTCCTACGAGCAGTACTTC.

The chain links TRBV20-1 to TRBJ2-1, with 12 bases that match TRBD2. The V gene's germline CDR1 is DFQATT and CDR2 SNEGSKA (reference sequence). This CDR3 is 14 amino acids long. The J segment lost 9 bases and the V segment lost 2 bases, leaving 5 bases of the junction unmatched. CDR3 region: CSARRLAGAVEQFF. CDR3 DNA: TGCAGTGCTAGAAGACTAGCGGGAGCGGTTGAGCAGTTCTTC.

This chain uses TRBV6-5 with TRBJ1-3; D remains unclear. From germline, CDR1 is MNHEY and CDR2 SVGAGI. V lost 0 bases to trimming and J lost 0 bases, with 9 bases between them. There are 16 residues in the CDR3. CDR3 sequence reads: CASSYSLAGSGNTIYF. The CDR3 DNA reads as TGTGCCAGCAGTTACTCGTTGGCGGGCTCTGGAAACACCATATATTTT.